Sequencing of this TCR beta chain was carried out in a study of blood T cell repertoires in COVID-19. On the study more broadly: Donors in the United States, Italy and Spain gave samples during acute or convalescent COVID-19.

Enrolled through a virtual design, the participants were between roughly 18 and 89 years of age and came from about two dozen US areas. Assay used: immunoSEQ multiplex PCR; TCRdb lists only in-frame clones, some missing. The sample yields 200,000 to 300,000 clones, roughly 89% seen once. Looked up from germline, CDR1 is LNHDA and CDR2 is SQIVND (reference sequence). The CDR3 contains 16 residues. Between the trimmed V and J ends, which lost 5 bases and 1 base, there was a span of 15 bases. Sequencing was carried out using PBMCs or T cells enriched from blood (not recorded which). The J gene is TRBJ2-1, the V gene TRBV19; tentatively, D is TRBD2 (5 bases). The source of this sequence is a woman aged 25 to 39 with acute COVID-19. As DNA, the CDR3 is TGTGCCAGTAGTGCGTTTGCTAGCCCGTCCTACAATGAGCAGTTCTTC. Translating it yields CASSAFASPSYNEQFF.